This T cell receptor beta chain derives from a study of T cell changes during pregnancy in multiple sclerosis. CDR1 and CDR2 from the germline V gene are SGHRS and YFSETQ. V was shortened by 5 bases and J by 4 bases, with 14 bases between the two germline ends. This CDR3 spans 14 amino acids. Measured with immunoSEQ multiplex PCR; TCRdb has only the in-frame clones, and not every one. The sample lists 50,000 to 70,000 clones; over 85% were seen once. This TCR came from a female donor with multiple sclerosis, enrolled in a pregnancy study. The sample was peripheral blood, taken in the second trimester of pregnancy. This rearrangement joins TRBV5-1 to TRBJ2-3, with D possibly matching TRBD2 (6 bases). The CDR3 protein is CASRPDGSSDTQYF. CDR3 coding DNA: TGCGCCAGCAGACCGGACGGGAGTTCAGATACGCAGTATTTT. Using reference TRBV5-1 and TRBJ2-3 for the parts outside the CDR3, the full variable domain is KAGVTQTPRYLIKTRGQQVTLSCSPISGHRSVSWYQQTPGQGLQFLFEYFSETQRNKGNFPGRFSGRQFSNSRSEMNVSTLELGDSALYLCASRPDGSSDTQYFGPGTRLTVL.